This is a list of T cell receptor beta chains from one sample in a study of control samples from healthy donors and cancer patients. TCRdb's table, derived via immunoSEQ multiplex PCR, lists solely in-frame clones and lacks some. The data contain some 13,000 clones, approximately 93% of them singletons. Sequencing input: PBMCs. The receptors shown here come from a man in his 70s with head and neck cancer. Both conserved end residues are part of each CDR3. Some rows have no size entry. The others give once, few or many, or a class for an expanded clone.

V gene	clone size	CDR3 protein
TRBV10-1	once	CASSESSGGWKTQYF
TRBV27	large	CASSFLYGTGTEQYF
TRBV6-5	NA	CASSQGPAKNIQYF
TRBV10-3	NA	CAISDGYSYNEQFF
TRBV19	NA	CASSARAGGHYEQYF
TRBV6-5	NA	CASRPRNTGELFF
TRBV24-1	NA	CATSDLDHTQYF
TRBV5-8	NA	CASSVRDRGHEQYF
TRBV7-9	NA	CASILGRGVTDTQYF
TRBV5-1	NA	CASSYSGGETQYF
TRBV3-1/TRBV3-2	once	CASSQDASPLHF
TRBV5-1	NA	CASSAQEFYGYTF
TRBV24-1	NA	CATSDSQGSGNIQYF
TRBV10-3	NA	CAISPGQGAGTGELFF
TRBV29-1	NA	CSAQGQGLHEQYF